This T cell receptor (beta chain) was sequenced for a study of blood T cell repertoires in COVID-19. Whole-study context: The analysed material was cDNA or gDNA that came from T cells, B-cell-depleted T cells, or PBMCs.

Authors' methods: Amplifying reference gene primers gave estimates of nucleated cell counts. TCRdb's copy holds only in-frame clones and misses some; the assay was immunoSEQ multiplex PCR. D and trimming were read from the DNA, whereas the V and J calls and clone size are those reported in that table. The data hold a few hundred thousand clones, with more than 75% observed a single time. Participants' reported clinical history set cohort assignment. Recovery meant two consecutive negative NP/OP PCR tests, professional clearance, or resolved symptoms. The CDR3 has 14 amino acids. Germline CDR1 is GTSNPN and CDR2 is SVGIG (reference sequence). V dropped 0 bases and J dropped 4 bases, with 12 bases sitting between them.

This clonotype was sampled from a man aged 30 to 39 who had recovered from COVID-19. Source material: PBMCs or T cells enriched from blood (not recorded which). The chain uses TRBV30 and TRBJ1-2; D possibly corresponds to TRBD1 (5 bases). CDR3 amino acids: CAWSVVTGIYGYTF. The CDR3 region has the DNA TGTGCCTGGAGTGTAGTTACAGGCATCTATGGCTACACCTTC.